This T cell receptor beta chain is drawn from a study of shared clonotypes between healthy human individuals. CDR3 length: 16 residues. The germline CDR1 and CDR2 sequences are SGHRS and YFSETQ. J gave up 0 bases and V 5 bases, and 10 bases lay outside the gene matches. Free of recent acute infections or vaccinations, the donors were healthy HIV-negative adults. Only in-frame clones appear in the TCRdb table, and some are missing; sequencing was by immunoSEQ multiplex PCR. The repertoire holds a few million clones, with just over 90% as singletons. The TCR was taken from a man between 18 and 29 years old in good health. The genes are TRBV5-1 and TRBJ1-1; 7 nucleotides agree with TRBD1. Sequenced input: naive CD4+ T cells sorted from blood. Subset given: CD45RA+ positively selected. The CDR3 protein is CASRSTGEVLNTEAFF. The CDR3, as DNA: TGCGCCAGCAGGTCAACAGGGGAGGTGTTGAACACTGAAGCTTTCTTT. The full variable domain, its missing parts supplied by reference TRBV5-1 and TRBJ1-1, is KAGVTQTPRYLIKTRGQQVTLSCSPISGHRSVSWYQQTPGQGLQFLFEYFSETQRNKGNFPGRFSGRQFSNSRSEMNVSTLELGDSALYLCASRSTGEVLNTEAFFGQGTRLTVV.